This T cell receptor beta chain was sequenced during a study of cytomegalovirus exposure and HLA in healthy donors. Regarding the study as a whole: Differences between HLA loci emerged in a later analysis of TCR association rates, with DRB1 most and HLA-C fewest. The study flagged some 170 TCR beta chains as cytomegalovirus-associated. Most of the CMV-associated TCR beta chains (in a later analysis) appeared to be HLA-restricted. The records held CMV serostatus as the only immune exposure information.

The count of this clone is one. Antigen: not known. PCR amplification relied on 60 Vbeta primers (plus 13 Jbeta primers). The method was immunoSEQ multiplex PCR; TCRdb's version includes in-frame clones alone and lacks a portion of them. The sample includes some 190,000 clones, 76% of them seen just once. This CDR3 has 14 residues. Germline loops: CDR1 MNHNS, CDR2 SASEGT. V lost 1 base, J lost 0 bases, and 4 bases lay in between. This clonotype was obtained from a man between 18 and 35 years old in good health and CMV-seronegative. The sequenced sample was PBMCs. The chain has TRBV6-1 and TRBJ1-3, with D uncertain. The DNA for the CDR3 is TGTGCCAGCAGTGAAGGCGGCTCTGGAAACACCATATATTTT. Translating it yields CASSEGGSGNTIYF.